This T cell receptor (beta chain) stems from a study of long-term antiretroviral therapy in people with HIV. Each donor had at least one pre-ART and at least two post-ART PBMC samples. Findings and caveats of the study: Among HIV repertoires, CDR3 length ranges were narrower than those of controls. ART adherence, viral resistance and therapy changes were undocumented.

Survey level was the resolution at which the v3.0 immunoSEQ assay ran. Sequencing set out to capture about 40,000-50,000 T-cell genomes per sample. The data were produced by immunoSEQ multiplex PCR, yet TCRdb's version contains in-frame clones alone and is incomplete. The repertoire includes tens of thousands of clones, approximately 90% of them detected once, and approximately 4% sits in the top ten. This clone was observed a few times. Its target is not known. The source is a man younger than 35 with HIV. The specimen comprised unsorted PBMCs, sampled 3.1 years after starting antiretroviral therapy.

CDR3 residues: CASSLEHLYEQYF. The CDR3 DNA is TGCGCCAGCAGCTTGGAACACCTATACGAGCAGTACTTC. The V and J genes are TRBV5-1 and TRBJ2-7; the D is unclear. CDR3 length equals 13 residues. Trimming removed 0 bases at V and 4 bases at J, with 8 bases between. Germline-derived CDR1 and CDR2 are SGHRS and YFSETQ.